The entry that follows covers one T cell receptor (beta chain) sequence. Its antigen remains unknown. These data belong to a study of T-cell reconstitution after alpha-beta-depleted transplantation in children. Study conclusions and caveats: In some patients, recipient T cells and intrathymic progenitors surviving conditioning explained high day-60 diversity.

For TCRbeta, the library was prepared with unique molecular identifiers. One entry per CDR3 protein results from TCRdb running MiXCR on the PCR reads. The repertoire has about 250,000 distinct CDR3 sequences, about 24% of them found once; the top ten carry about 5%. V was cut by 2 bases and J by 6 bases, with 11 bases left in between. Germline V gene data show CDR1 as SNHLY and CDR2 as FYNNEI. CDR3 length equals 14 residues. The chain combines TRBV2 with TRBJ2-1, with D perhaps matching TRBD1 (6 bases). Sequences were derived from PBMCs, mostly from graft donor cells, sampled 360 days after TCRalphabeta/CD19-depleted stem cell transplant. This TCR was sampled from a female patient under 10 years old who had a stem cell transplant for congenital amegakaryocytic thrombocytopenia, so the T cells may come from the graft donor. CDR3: CASSESRGGNEQFF. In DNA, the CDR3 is TGTGCCAGCAGTGAATCCCGAGGGGGCAATGAGCAGTTCTTC.